The 11 T cell receptor beta chains listed next were all sequenced from one sample in a study of cytomegalovirus exposure and HLA in healthy donors (dated by TCRdb to the late 2010s). Library generation was performed with the immunoSEQ multiplex PCR assay. The multiplex PCR relied on a mix of 60 forward primers for TCR Vbeta segments and 13 reverse primers for TCR Jbeta segments. This is the immuneACCESS table as TCRdb keeps it, with only in-frame sequences that have V and J called. A part of the clones is gone; compared with another copy, unresolved V genes explain less than half, and the rest is unexplained. Within this sample are 90,000 or so clones, with 82% of them counted one time only. Around 3.7% of the sample is taken by the ten largest. The sequenced material came from PBMCs. These TCRs come from a man aged 25-45 years in good health and CMV-seropositive.

J is TRBJ2-7 and V is TRBV4-3, with D maybe TRBD2 (5 bases). Germline V CDR1 and CDR2: LGHNA, YSLEER. Trimming took 2 bases from V and 7 from J, leaving 15 bases between them. The CDR3 contains 14 residues. DNA for the CDR3: TGCGCCAGCAGCCAAACGCCCTACACTAGAGAGCAGTACTTC. It translates to CASSQTPYTREQYF.

The table lists this clone with a few counts. The chain links TRBV6-1 to TRBJ1-2; 8 positions agree with TRBD1. The germline CDR1 and CDR2 sequences are MNHNS and SASEGT. The CDR3 is 13 residues long. Losses at the gene ends were 6 bases for V and 3 bases for J; bases not matched to a gene: 3. DNA for the CDR3: TGTGCCAGCAGCCCGGACAGGGACTATGGCTACACCTTC. Protein product: CASSPDRDYGYTF.

This clone was seen a few times. The same CDR3 also results from other DNA sequences found in this sample. The V gene is TRBV28, the J gene TRBJ1-1; 8 bases line up with TRBD1. Germline V gene lookup returns CDR1 MDHEN and CDR2 SYDVKM. The CDR3 has 15 residues. V lost 2 bases and J lost 1; bases outside the gene matches: 3. This CDR3 is CASSLTGTGNTEAFF. CDR3 coding DNA: TGTGCCAGCAGTTTAACAGGGACAGGGAACACTGAAGCTTTCTTT.

The V call is TRBV6-6, the J call TRBJ2-1; tentatively, D is TRBD2 (6 bases). The CDR3 consists of 14 residues. V was trimmed by 6 bases and J by 2 bases, leaving 11 bases between them. CDR1 is MNHNY and CDR2 is SVGAGI in the germline V gene (reference sequence). CDR3 bases: TGTGCCAGCAGACGGGAGCCCCCCTACAATGAGCAGTTCTTC. Translating gives CASRREPPYNEQFF.

This chain joins TRBV6-1 and TRBJ1-5; 7 bases line up with TRBD1. The CDR3 extends over 14 amino acids. CDR1 and CDR2 from the germline V gene are MNHNS and SASEGT. J lost 8 bases, V lost 8 bases, and 12 bases had no gene match. The CDR3 reads CASARGQGGEPQHF. DNA of the CDR3: TGTGCCAGCGCGAGGGGGCAGGGCGGGGAGCCCCAGCATTTT.

This clone has only one observation. J is TRBJ2-3 and V is TRBV5-1, with 7 bases lining up with TRBD1. V was clipped by 1 base and J by 0 bases; unmatched bases: 8. The V gene's germline CDR1 is SGHRS and CDR2 YFSETQ. This CDR3 spans 17 amino acids. CDR3 sequence (DNA): TGCGCCAGCAGCTTGTTTGGGACAGCGCTTAGCACAGATACGCAGTATTTT. This sequence encodes CASSLFGTALSTDTQYF.

The chain uses TRBV27 and TRBJ2-2, with 10 positions matching TRBD2. This CDR3 is built from 15 residues. The germline CDR1 and CDR2 sequences are MNHEY and SMNVEV (reference sequence). The J segment lost 4 bases and the V segment lost 4 bases, leaving 3 bases of the junction unmatched. CDR3 sequence (DNA): TGTGCCAGCAGTTCCCTAGCGGGAGTCACCGGGGAGCTGTTTTTT. It yields the protein CASSSLAGVTGELFF.

This sequence joins TRBV10-1 and TRBJ2-1; 8 bases fit TRBD2. Germline lookup yields CDR1 WNHNN and CDR2 SYGVQD (reference sequence). This CDR3 spans 14 amino acids. Unmatched junction bases numbered 3, after V lost 8 bases and J lost 0 bases. The CDR3 DNA reads as TGCGCCAGCTCAAGCGGGAGCTCCTACAATGAGCAGTTCTTC. Amino acid sequence: CASSSGSSYNEQFF.

This clone has more than one count but fewer than ten. V usage is TRBV7-7 and J usage is TRBJ2-1; TRBD2 matches 9 bases. V shed 2 bases and J 9 bases; nucleotides not matched to a gene: 11. The CDR3 consists of 16 residues. Per the germline V gene, CDR1 is SSHAT and CDR2 is FNYEAQ (reference sequence). DNA of the CDR3: TGTGCCAGCAGCTTATCGGCTAGCGGGAAAATGAGTGAGCAGTTCTTC. Translated: CASSLSASGKMSEQFF.

The chain employs TRBV5-6 and TRBJ2-3; TRBD1 aligns across 7 bases. Germline CDR1 is SGHDT and CDR2 is YYEEEE. Trimming removed 4 bases from V and 0 bases from J; junction bases left unmatched: 5. The CDR3 length is 15 residues. CDR3 DNA: TGTGCCAGCAGCACAGGGGACCCTAGCACAGATACGCAGTATTTT. It specifies CASSTGDPSTDTQYF.

The rearrangement uses TRBV6-1 and TRBJ1-1; the D is unclear. Germline CDR1 reads MNHNS; CDR2 reads SASEGT. The CDR3 extends over 14 amino acids. V lost 1 base and J 2 bases, leaving 8 bases between the germline ends. The CDR3, as DNA: TGTGCCAGCAGTGAAGATCGGGGAAACACTGAAGCTTTCTTT. This codes for CASSEDRGNTEAFF.